Following are 21 T cell receptor beta chains from one sample sequenced in a study of T cell responses to AZD1222 COVID-19 vaccine. Sequencing used immunoSEQ multiplex PCR; TCRdb keeps in-frame clones, though not all of them. The table has 120,000 or so clones, 80% to 95% seen once. Sequencing used peripheral blood, obtained 28 days after the second dose of the MenACWY control vaccine. The receptors come from an adult who received the MenACWY meningococcal vaccine as a control.

The V gene is TRBV6-5, the J gene TRBJ1-2; D is perhaps TRBD1 (6 bases). The V gene's germline CDR1 is MNHEY and CDR2 SVGAGI. This CDR3 region has 15 residues. Trimming stripped 0 bases from V and 4 bases from J, with 12 bases between. CDR3 bases: TGTGCCAGCAGTTACTCGATCAACAGGGTCTATGGCTACACCTTC. Translated, it gives CASSYSINRVYGYTF.

CDR3 protein: CASSQVRGSGANVLTF. The CDR3 nucleotides read TGCGCCAGCAGCCAAGTGCGAGGATCTGGGGCCAACGTCCTGACTTTC. The chain joins TRBV4-1 to TRBJ2-6, with D unclear. Trimming shortened V by 1 base and J by 1 base, and 8 bases separated the two germline ends. The CDR3 sequence is 16 residues long. Germline V gene lookup returns CDR1 MGHRA and CDR2 YSYEKL.

The chain uses TRBV19 and TRBJ2-3; TRBD1 is a possible D gene (6 bases). Germline CDR1 is LNHDA and CDR2 is SQIVND (reference sequence). The V gene lost 6 bases and the J gene lost 5 bases, with 18 bases spanning the gap. The CDR3 covers 15 residues. CDR3 protein: CASSPRGLEVDTQYF. In DNA, the CDR3 is TGTGCCAGTAGCCCCAGGGGTTTGGAGGTAGATACGCAGTATTTT.

The chain carries TRBV4-1 and TRBJ1-1, with D possibly TRBD1 on 6 matching bases. Looked up from germline, CDR1 is MGHRA and CDR2 is YSYEKL. The length of the CDR3 is 17 residues. The V and J ends lost 1 base and 1 base respectively, with 16 bases between them. This CDR3 reads CASSQVGGKAANTEAFF. CDR3 bases: TGCGCCAGCAGCCAAGTGGGGGGCAAGGCAGCGAACACTGAAGCTTTCTTT.

The chain links TRBV9 to TRBJ2-1; D not resolved. Per germline, CDR1 SGDLS and CDR2 YYNGEE. The CDR3 sequence is 14 residues long. The V and J ends lost 1 base and 3 bases respectively, with 8 bases between them. CDR3 DNA sequence: TGTGCCAGCAGCGTATCGGGTTTCTACAATGAGCAGTTCTTC. Its translation is CASSVSGFYNEQFF.

This chain uses TRBV15 with TRBJ2-5, with D unresolved. Germline-derived CDR1 and CDR2 are LNHNV and YYDKDF (reference sequence). Trimming removed 1 base from V and 0 bases from J, with 6 bases in between. CDR3 length: 14 residues. The CDR3, as DNA: TGTGCCACCAGCAGAGGGCCAAACCAAGAGACCCAGTACTTC. Residues: CATSRGPNQETQYF. The full variable domain, completed using reference TRBV15 and TRBJ2-5, is DAMVIQNPRYQVTQFGKPVTLSCSQTLNHNVMYWYQQKSSQAPKLLFHYYDKDFNNEADTPDNFQSRRPNTSFCFLDIRSPGLGDTAMYLCATSRGPNQETQYFGPGTRLLVL.

This clone was seen a handful of times. The J gene is TRBJ1-4, the V gene TRBV3-1 (or the pseudogene TRBV3-2); D is ambiguous. CDR1 LGHDT and CDR2 YNNKEL come from the germline V gene (reference sequence). CDR3 length: 15 residues. V was clipped by 1 base and J by 6 bases, with 12 bases between them. CDR3 nucleotide sequence: TGTGCCAGCAGCCAAGGTTCGGGGTACTATGAAAAACTGTTTTTT. It specifies CASSQGSGYYEKLFF.

The chain is built from TRBV19 and TRBJ1-3; TRBD1 aligns across 7 bases. The CDR3 consists of 15 residues. From germline, CDR1 is LNHDA and CDR2 SQIVND (reference sequence). V shed 4 bases and J 0 bases; nucleotides not matched to a gene: 3. CDR3 nucleotide sequence: TGTGCCAGTAGTACCTACAGGGGCTCTGGAAACACCATATATTTT. Translated: CASSTYRGSGNTIYF.

The genes are TRBV19 and TRBJ2-7, with D perhaps matching TRBD1 (6 bases). Trimming cost V 1 base and J 5 bases, with 12 bases left between them. The CDR3 covers 14 residues. CDR1 is LNHDA and CDR2 is SQIVND in the germline V gene (reference sequence). As DNA, the CDR3 is TGTGCCAGTAGTATAGTTGGACGGGACAACGAGCAGTACTTC. Protein: CASSIVGRDNEQYF.

This sequence joins TRBV4-1 and TRBJ2-1, with TRBD1 identical over 9 bases. This CDR3 is 15 amino acids long. Losses at the gene ends were 3 bases for V and 9 bases for J; bases not matched to a gene: 9. The germline gives CDR1 MGHRA, CDR2 YSYEKL. The CDR3 region is CASSQSGQGIGEQFF. For the CDR3, the DNA is TGCGCCAGCAGCCAGTCGGGACAGGGTATAGGTGAGCAGTTCTTC.

V usage is TRBV4-3 and J usage is TRBJ1-2; TRBD1 matches at 9 bases. The CDR3 runs to 14 residues. Germline V gives CDR1 LGHNA, CDR2 YSLEER. The junction had 4 bases not matched to a gene; V was cut back by 1 base and J by 7 bases. The CDR3 DNA reads as TGCGCCAGCAGCCAAGGGGGACAGGGTAGTGGCTACACCTTC. Protein product: CASSQGGQGSGYTF.

Points on this clone: This CDR3 is also generated by other DNA sequences in the sample. The V call is TRBV5-1, the J call TRBJ1-2; D is ambiguous. Looked up from germline, CDR1 is SGHRS and CDR2 is YFSETQ. With 2 bases removed from V and 4 bases from J, the gap between germline ends came to 6 bases. The CDR3 has 12 amino acids. The CDR3 sequence: CASSLEGYGYTF. CDR3 bases: TGCGCCAGCAGCTTAGAGGGCTATGGCTACACCTTC.

V usage is TRBV6-2 or TRBV6-3 and J usage is TRBJ1-5; 10 bases are a match to TRBD1. Trimming cost V 2 bases and J 1 base; bases outside gene matches: 5. CDR3 length: 17 amino acids. Germline CDR1 reads MNHEY; CDR2 reads SVGEGT. In DNA, the CDR3 is TGTGCCAGCAGTTACGGGACAGGGGTTTCCAGCAATCAGCCCCAGCATTTT. It codes for CASSYGTGVSSNQPQHF.

The chain combines TRBV11-2 with TRBJ2-3, with D tentatively TRBD1 or TRBD2 (7 bases each). The CDR3 length is 15 residues. Deletions cut 4 bases from V and 1 base from J, with 12 bases between. The germline V gene encodes CDR1 SGHAT and CDR2 FQNNGV. The CDR3 region has the DNA TGTGCCAGCAGCTCCTCAGGGGGGGGCACAGATACGCAGTATTTT. This gives the protein CASSSSGGGTDTQYF.

The chain links TRBV7-2 to TRBJ1-1, with D perhaps TRBD1 (5 bases). With 5 bases removed from V and 1 base from J, the gap between germline ends came to 14 bases. Germline V CDR1 and CDR2: SGHTA, FQGNSA. The CDR3 contains 15 residues. For the CDR3, the DNA is TGTGCCAGCAGCCTAACGCAGGACAAGAACACTGAAGCTTTCTTT. Translated: CASSLTQDKNTEAFF.

The chain recombines TRBV6-5 with TRBJ2-3; TRBD2 matches 13 bases. From germline, CDR1 is MNHEY and CDR2 SVGAGI. CDR3 length: 15 amino acids. Losses at the gene ends were 7 bases for V and 6 bases for J; bases not matched to a gene: 7. The CDR3 region is CASTGTSGIWDTQYF. The CDR3 DNA follows: TGTGCCAGCACCGGGACTAGCGGGATTTGGGATACGCAGTATTTT.

The chain recombines TRBV7-2 with TRBJ1-1; D is uncertain. V was clipped by 5 bases and J by 1 base, with 14 bases between them. CDR3 length: 15 amino acids. Germline loops: CDR1 SGHTA, CDR2 FQGNSA. The CDR3, as DNA: TGTGCCAGCAGCCTAAACCAGCTTCAGAACACTGAAGCTTTCTTT. Its protein product is CASSLNQLQNTEAFF.

The gene calls are TRBV27 and TRBJ2-7; 7 bases match TRBD1. Germline V gene data show CDR1 as MNHEY and CDR2 as SMNVEV (reference sequence). The V gene end was trimmed by 5 bases and the J gene end by 3 bases; junction bases not matched to a gene: 10. The CDR3 sequence is 15 residues long. For the CDR3, the DNA is TGTGCCAGCAGTACCTATCGGGACAGCCTCTACGAGCAGTACTTC. Protein: CASSTYRDSLYEQYF.

The chain combines TRBV6-2 or TRBV6-3 with TRBJ2-7, with 13 bases lining up with TRBD2. This CDR3 contains 16 residues. CDR1 and CDR2 (germline): MNHEY, SVGEGT. V was clipped by 5 bases and J by 0 bases; unmatched bases: 4. The CDR3 bases are TGTGCCAGCAGTGTGGGACTAGCGGGGCACTCCTACGAGCAGTACGTC. Amino acid sequence: CASSVGLAGHSYEQYV.

This clone was seen only once. V gene TRBV5-1 combines with J gene TRBJ1-2; D is undetermined. Deletions cut 1 base from V and 7 bases from J, with 11 bases between. CDR1 is SGHRS, CDR2 YFSETQ, per germline. The CDR3 has 13 residues. CDR3 protein: CASSLFSGRGYTF. In DNA, the CDR3 is TGCGCCAGCAGCTTGTTTTCAGGACGTGGCTACACCTTC. The full variable domain, completed using reference TRBV5-1 and TRBJ1-2, is KAGVTQTPRYLIKTRGQQVTLSCSPISGHRSVSWYQQTPGQGLQFLFEYFSETQRNKGNFPGRFSGRQFSNSRSEMNVSTLELGDSALYLCASSLFSGRGYTFGSGTRLTVV.

V is TRBV10-2 and J is TRBJ1-5; D not certain. Germline V gene lookup returns CDR1 WSHSY and CDR2 SAAADI. The CDR3 totals 13 residues. Trimming took 7 bases from V and 7 from J, leaving 14 bases between them. In nucleotides, the CDR3 is TGCGCCAGCACGAGTGGTTTATACCAGCCCCAGCATTTT. As protein: CASTSGLYQPQHF.